This TCR beta chain was retrieved from a study of blood T cells in healthy people across ages. Study-level points and caveats: TCR beta diversity tracked closely with naive T cell percentage.

For this clonotype: What it binds is not known.

The V and J ends lost 8 bases and 9 bases, in that order; junction bases with no gene match: 8. The germline gives CDR1 MNHEY, CDR2 SMNVEV (reference sequence). The CDR3 length is 12 residues. Isolation yielded PBMCs, at least 7 million per sample, in every case. The second PCR ran about 6 to 12 cycles with a sample-barcoded 5' primer and J-beta primers. One entry per CDR3 protein results from TCRdb running MiXCR on the 5' RACE reads. Among approximately 1,100,000 distinct CDR3 sequences listed, 45% were seen once. The source material was blood. This sequence was found in a woman aged 60-75 years in good health. V usage is TRBV27 and J usage is TRBJ1-2; 8 bases agree with TRBD1. As DNA, the CDR3 is TGTGCCAGCGGGAACAGGGGGAGTAGCTACACCTTC. Encoded protein: CASGNRGSSYTF.